This TCR beta chain originates from a study of blood T cell repertoires in COVID-19. Study-wide context: The United States, Italy and Spain were the sources of the acute and convalescent COVID-19 samples. PBMCs, B-cell-depleted T cells, or T cells provided the cDNA or gDNA that made up the material.

Libraries were prepared by immunoSEQ multiplex PCR; TCRdb keeps only in-frame clonotypes and omits some of them. The profile covers over 250,000 clones, with more than 75% appearing a single time and about 1.6% taken by the ten largest. This CDR3 has 13 amino acids. The germline V gene encodes CDR1 SNHLY and CDR2 FYNNEI. V lost 4 bases and J lost 7, with 11 bases in between. The clonotype comes from a woman aged 40-49 years who had recovered from COVID-19. The rearrangement links TRBV2 to TRBJ1-5; tentatively, D is TRBD1 (6 bases). Sample: peripheral blood. The CDR3 coding sequence is TGTGCCAGCAGTGGCCCGGGGGGCCAGCCCCAGCATTTT. Amino acids: CASSGPGGQPQHF. Full variable domain (rest looked up from reference TRBV2 and TRBJ1-5): EPEVTQTPSHQVTQMGQEVILRCVPISNHLYFYWYRQILGQKVEFLVSFYNNEISEKSEIFDDQFSVERPDGSNFTLKIRSTKLEDSAMYFCASSGPGGQPQHFGDGTRLSIL.